The sequence of this T cell receptor beta chain was determined in a study of TIL therapy for anti-PD-1-resistant metastatic lung cancer. Study summary: Tumors were harvested before any PD-1/PD-L1 blockade. Tumors carried a median about 1.5 non-synonymous mutations per megabase. Study-wide points: Treatment-naive, never-smoker and oncogene-addicted patients were overrepresented in this highly selected cohort.

Sequencing used immunoSEQ v3. Survey-level samples got 1.5 million to 2.5 million read pairs; deep-level samples got roughly 4.5-6.5 million. Data came from immunoSEQ multiplex PCR; TCRdb stores just in-frame clones and leaves some out. This table holds 36,000 or so clones, 70% to 75% found once. This clone has more than one count but fewer than ten. Antigen: not known. Time point given: pre-treatment sample, taken before nivolumab and TIL therapy. CDR3 size: 12 residues. Germline V gene sequence: CDR1 ENHRY, CDR2 SYGVKD. The V and J ends lost 8 bases and 3 bases respectively, with 10 bases between them.

This sequence joins TRBV10-3 and TRBJ1-1; possibly TRBD1 for D (5 bases). The sequencing used blood, collected at baseline. This receptor was identified in a person aged 25-80 years with non-small cell lung cancer. CDR3 sequence (DNA): TGTGCCATCGGGGGAAGGTACACTGAAGCTTTCTTT. It codes for CAIGGRYTEAFF.